This T cell receptor (beta chain) appears in the sequencing data of a study of cytomegalovirus exposure and HLA in healthy donors. Overall study: Among the roughly 430 genotyped donors, approximately 82% were placed in the Caucasian-associated ancestry cluster.

To note about this clone: Its antigen is not known.

The PCR ran on 60 Vbeta and 13 Jbeta primers. Produced via immunoSEQ multiplex PCR; TCRdb's table is partial and in-frame only. The data show about 170,000 clones, approximately 76% seen once. Trimming cost V 4 bases and J 1 base; bases outside gene matches: 1. In germline, CDR1 is SGDLS, CDR2 YYNGEE. The length of the CDR3 is 15 residues. The donors were healthy bone marrow donors. Points from the study as a whole: There were approximately 150 TCR beta chains listed as cytomegalovirus-associated.

The TCR sequence derives from a woman under 30 in good health and CMV-seropositive. The sample was PBMCs. The chain links TRBV9 to TRBJ2-3, with 12 bases aligning to TRBD2. The CDR3 loop reads CASSTSGGRTDTQYF. The CDR3 bases are TGTGCCAGCAGCACTAGCGGGGGGCGCACAGATACGCAGTATTTT.